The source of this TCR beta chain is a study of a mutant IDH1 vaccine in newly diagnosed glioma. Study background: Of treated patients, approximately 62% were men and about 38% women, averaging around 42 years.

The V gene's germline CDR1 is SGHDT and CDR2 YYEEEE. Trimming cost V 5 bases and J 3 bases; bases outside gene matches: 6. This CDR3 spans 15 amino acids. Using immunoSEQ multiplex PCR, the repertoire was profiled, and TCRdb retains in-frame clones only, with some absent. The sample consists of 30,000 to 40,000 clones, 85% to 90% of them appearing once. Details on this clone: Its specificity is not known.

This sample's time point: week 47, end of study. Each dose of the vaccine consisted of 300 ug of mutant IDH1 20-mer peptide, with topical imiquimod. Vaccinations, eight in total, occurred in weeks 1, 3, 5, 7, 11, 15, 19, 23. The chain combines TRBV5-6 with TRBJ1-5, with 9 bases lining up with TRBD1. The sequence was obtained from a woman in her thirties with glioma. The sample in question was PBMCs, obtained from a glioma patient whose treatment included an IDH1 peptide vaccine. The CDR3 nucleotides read TGTGCCAGCAGTTACAGGGGGCCTGTCAATCAGCCCCAGCATTTT. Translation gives CASSYRGPVNQPQHF. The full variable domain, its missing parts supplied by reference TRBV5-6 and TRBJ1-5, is DAGVTQSPTHLIKTRGQQVTLRCSPKSGHDTVSWYQQALGQGPQFIFQYYEEEERQRGNFPDRFSGHQFPNYSSELNVNALLLGDSALYLCASSYRGPVNQPQHFGDGTRLSIL.